Presented here are 18 T cell receptor beta chains from one specimen sequenced in a study of tumor-infiltrating lymphocytes in localized non-small cell lung cancer. Only in-frame clones appear in the TCRdb table, and some are missing; sequencing was by immunoSEQ multiplex PCR. The sample lists some 14,000 clones; 65% to 75% were seen once. Sequenced: lung tumor tissue. These receptors originate from a human donor with non-small cell lung cancer.

V and J are TRBV28 and TRBJ1-3; 11 bases map to TRBD1. V lost 4 bases, J lost 0 bases, and 5 bases stayed unmatched. Germline V gene lookup returns CDR1 MDHEN and CDR2 SYDVKM. The CDR3 runs 17 residues. CDR3 nucleotide sequence: TGTGCCAGCAGTTCCGGGACAGGGGGGCTCTCTGGAAACACCATATATTTT. Protein product: CASSSGTGGLSGNTIYF.

This chain connects TRBV2 to TRBJ2-7, with 9 nucleotides matching TRBD2. Germline V lookup: CDR1 SNHLY, CDR2 FYNNEI. This CDR3 is built from 15 residues. The trim removed 2 bases at V and 3 bases at J, leaving 5 bases unmatched. The CDR3 loop reads CASSEKGLASYEQYF. The CDR3 DNA follows: TGTGCCAGCAGTGAAAAGGGACTAGCTAGCTACGAGCAGTACTTC.

This chain uses TRBV5-4 with TRBJ2-2; maybe TRBD2 (7 bases). The CDR3 runs 16 residues. The germline V and J ends were trimmed by 9 bases and 4 bases, with 22 bases remaining between them. In germline, CDR1 is SGHNT, CDR2 YYREEE (reference sequence). CDR3 nucleotides: TGTGCCACCAGGGGCCAGCGGGCTAGCGGCACCGGGGAGCTGTTTTTT. As protein: CATRGQRASGTGELFF.

The genes are TRBV7-3 and TRBJ2-7, with D perhaps being TRBD1 or TRBD2 (6 bases each). Trimming cost V 5 bases and J 2 bases, with 22 bases left between them. CDR1 is SGHTA, CDR2 FQGTGA, per germline. This CDR3 contains 17 residues. This CDR3 is CASSPTRRGRPTYEQYF. The CDR3 bases are TGTGCCAGCAGCCCAACGAGAAGGGGGAGGCCAACCTACGAGCAGTACTTC.

The chain is built from TRBV28 and TRBJ2-7; 8 bases match TRBD2. Germline lookup yields CDR1 MDHEN and CDR2 SYDVKM. This CDR3 contains 15 residues. Germline trimming cut 6 bases from V and 1 base from J; bases unmatched to any gene: 8. Here the CDR3 DNA reads TGTGCCAGCAGGCCCCCGGGACTAGGGTCCTACGAGCAGTACTTC. Amino acids: CASRPPGLGSYEQYF.

V is TRBV7-6 and J is TRBJ1-2, with a tentative D call TRBD1 (5 bases). CDR3 size: 15 residues. The germline CDR1 and CDR2 sequences are SGHVS and FNYEAQ. Trimming removed 5 bases at V and 4 bases at J, with 17 bases between. The CDR3 region is CASSKGTGESYGYTF. The CDR3 DNA follows: TGTGCCAGCAGCAAGGGGACGGGAGAATCCTATGGCTACACCTTC. The full variable domain, completed using reference TRBV7-6 and TRBJ1-2, is GAGVSQSPRYKVTKRGQDVALRCDPISGHVSLYWYRQALGQGPEFLTYFNYEAQQDKSGLPNDRFSAERPEGSISTLTIQRTEQRDSAMYRCASSKGTGESYGYTFGSGTRLTVV.

This clone ranks as medium-sized. J is TRBJ1-2 and V is TRBV5-4; D is unclear. Germline V gene sequence: CDR1 SGHNT, CDR2 YYREEE (reference sequence). CDR3 length: 14 residues. V was trimmed by 1 base and J by 3 bases, leaving 10 bases between them. The CDR3 is CASSLPNSHYGYTF. The CDR3 DNA reads TGTGCCAGCAGCTTGCCCAACAGCCACTATGGCTACACCTTC. Filled out from reference TRBV5-4 and TRBJ1-2, the complete variable domain reads ETGVTQSPTHLIKTRGQQVTLRCSSQSGHNTVSWYQQALGQGPQFIFQYYREEENGRGNFPPRFSGLQFPNYSSELNVNALELDDSALYLCASSLPNSHYGYTFGSGTRLTVV.

This chain joins TRBV4-1 and TRBJ1-5; D not certain. CDR1 is MGHRA and CDR2 is YSYEKL in the germline V gene. The CDR3 length is 17 residues. Trimming took off 5 bases at V and 4 bases at J, with 21 bases between the two ends. The CDR3 DNA is TGCGCCAGCAGCTTATCCGGCGGCCAGTGGAGAAATCAGCCCCAGCATTTT. This codes for CASSLSGGQWRNQPQHF.

The V gene is TRBV18, the J gene TRBJ1-2; D perhaps matches TRBD1 (6 bases). CDR1 is KGHSH, CDR2 LQKENI, per germline. Trimming removed 6 bases at V and 8 bases at J, with 10 bases between. The CDR3 consists of 11 residues. CDR3: CASSLGQGYTF. The DNA of the CDR3 is TGTGCCAGCTCTCTTGGACAGGGCTACACCTTC.

The chain joins TRBV18 to TRBJ2-3; D is unclear. The CDR3 extends over 17 amino acids. V was trimmed by 6 bases and J by 2 bases, leaving 21 bases between them. Germline CDR1 reads KGHSH; CDR2 reads LQKENI. CDR3 DNA sequence: TGTGCCAGCTCCTTAAAAACGCGTAAATCCGTCACAGATACGCAGTATTTT. Protein sequence: CASSLKTRKSVTDTQYF.

The DNA of the CDR3 is TGCGCCAGCAGCTCGACCCGCACAGATACGCAGTATTTT. Amino acids: CASSSTRTDTQYF. This rearrangement joins TRBV5-1 to TRBJ2-3; D gene unclear. V lost 3 bases and J lost 1, with 6 bases in between. Germline assignment: CDR1 SGHRS and CDR2 YFSETQ. CDR3 length: 13 residues.

The chain links TRBV6-6 to TRBJ1-1; TRBD1 aligns across 11 bases. V lost 6 bases, J lost 4 bases, and 4 bases stayed unmatched. The germline gives CDR1 MNHNY, CDR2 SVGAGI (reference sequence). The CDR3 is 14 amino acids. CDR3 protein: CASSPGTGGTEAFF. CDR3 in DNA: TGTGCCAGCAGCCCCGGGACAGGGGGCACTGAAGCTTTCTTT.

The rearrangement links TRBV5-1 to TRBJ1-2; D perhaps matches TRBD1 (5 bases). CDR3 length: 13 residues. With 7 bases removed from V and 4 bases from J, the gap between germline ends came to 14 bases. Germline values: CDR1 SGHRS, CDR2 YFSETQ. The CDR3 coding sequence is TGCGCCAGCGGGAATCAGGGTATCTATGGCTACACCTTC. Amino acid sequence: CASGNQGIYGYTF.

The J gene is TRBJ1-1, the V gene TRBV30; maybe TRBD1 (5 bases). V shed 1 base and J shed 0 bases, with 15 bases lying between them. This CDR3 has 16 residues. Germline CDR1 reads GTSNPN; CDR2 reads SVGIG (reference sequence). As DNA, the CDR3 is TGTGCCTGGAGTGGACACGGGGGGACCTTGAACACTGAAGCTTTCTTT. Translated: CAWSGHGGTLNTEAFF.

This clone is a singleton in its sample. This rearrangement joins TRBV5-1 to TRBJ2-2; D is perhaps TRBD1 (6 bases). CDR1 is SGHRS, CDR2 YFSETQ, per germline. CDR3 length: 16 residues. V lost 1 base and J lost 0, with 10 bases in between. CDR3 nucleotide sequence: TGCGCCAGCAGCTTGTATTCAGGGGCGAACACCGGGGAGCTGTTTTTT. Its protein product is CASSLYSGANTGELFF.

The genes are TRBV27 and TRBJ2-3; D possibly corresponds to TRBD2 (5 bases). V was clipped by 5 bases and J by 10 bases, with 13 bases between them. Per the germline V gene, CDR1 is MNHEY and CDR2 is SMNVEV (reference sequence). This CDR3 is built from 12 residues. CDR3: CASSQDLAPQYF. CDR3 nucleotides: TGTGCCAGCAGTCAAGACCTAGCCCCGCAGTATTTT.

The chain uses TRBV5-4 and TRBJ1-6; D uncertain. Germline V gene data show CDR1 as SGHNT and CDR2 as YYREEE (reference sequence). CDR3 length equals 16 residues. Trimming removed 0 bases at V and 4 bases at J, with 11 bases between. This chain's CDR3 is CASSLAPHLYNSPLHF. As DNA, the CDR3 is TGTGCCAGCAGCTTGGCTCCCCACCTTTATAATTCACCCCTCCACTTT.

The V gene is TRBV11-2, the J gene TRBJ2-5; maybe TRBD1 (6 bases). Germline V gives CDR1 SGHAT, CDR2 FQNNGV. The CDR3 runs 15 residues. Trimming took off 3 bases at V and 4 bases at J, with 15 bases between the two ends. The CDR3 is CASSFGPLGGETQYF. CDR3 in DNA: TGTGCCAGCAGCTTCGGGCCCTTAGGGGGAGAGACCCAGTACTTC.